The T cell receptor (beta chain) described here comes from a study of cytomegalovirus exposure and HLA in healthy donors. Study-level information: Ancestry clustering placed 70% to 90% of under 450 genotyped donors in the Caucasian-associated cluster. General study results and limits: An Asian-associated ancestry cluster reportedly showed fewer N-insertions than the roughly 700-donor mean in a later analysis. Both high specificity and high sensitivity reportedly marked the classifier's diagnosis of cytomegalovirus status.

A few counts support this clone. What it binds is unknown. The CDR3 runs to 15 residues. The germline V gene encodes CDR1 SGHNT and CDR2 YYREEE (reference sequence). V was pared by 9 bases and J by 6 bases, with 13 bases of the junction left unmatched. PCR employed 60 Vbeta and 13 Jbeta primers. Libraries were prepared by immunoSEQ multiplex PCR; TCRdb keeps only in-frame clonotypes and omits some of them. The sample lists fewer than 50,000 clones, about two thirds seen once, with 12% in the top ten. The chain joins TRBV5-4 to TRBJ2-1; the match to TRBD2 covers 9 bases. The clonotype was recovered from a man between 60 and 75 years old in good health and CMV-seropositive. Material for sequencing was PBMCs. CDR3 nucleotide sequence: TGTGCCACCGACACGACTCCTAGCGGGATCAATGAGCAGTTCTTC. Amino acid sequence: CATDTTPSGINEQFF.